This T cell receptor (beta chain) is from a study of blood T cell repertoires in COVID-19. Study background: The United States, Italy and Spain were the sources of the acute and convalescent COVID-19 samples. Sample material is recorded as cDNA or gDNA derived from T cells, B-cell-depleted T cells, or PBMCs.

In the authors' methods: From reference gene primer amplification, estimates of nucleated cell counts were derived. Generated by immunoSEQ multiplex PCR, the TCRdb table keeps only in-frame clones and is missing some. V and J calls and clone size follow that table, whereas D and trimming were derived from the DNA. The sample has roughly 99,000 clones, about three quarters seen once. This clone occurred a few times. The CDR3 has 16 amino acids. Germline CDR1 and CDR2: SGHAT and FQNNGV. The V and J ends lost 3 bases and 5 bases respectively, with 18 bases between them. Sample: peripheral blood. The J gene is TRBJ2-3, the V gene TRBV11-2; possibly TRBD2 for D (5 bases). The TCR sequence derives from a man aged 65-85 years with acute or convalescent COVID-19. In nucleotides, the CDR3 is TGTGCCAGCAGCTTGGGTACTAGACGTCAAGGAGATACGCAGTATTTT. As protein: CASSLGTRRQGDTQYF.